The 3 T cell receptor beta chains below were found in one sample sequenced in a study of graft-versus-host responses after intestinal transplantation. The protocol was immunoSEQ multiplex PCR, while the TCRdb copy is restricted to in-frame clones and leaves out a portion. The table has roughly 13,000 clones, roughly two fifths seen once. Plates contained approximately 200,000 CFSE-labeled responder cells and approximately 200,000 irradiated, violet-dye-labeled stimulator cells. The sequencing used alloreactive CD8+ T cells from a mixed lymphocyte reaction culture, collected before intestinal transplant. Subset: CFSE-low proliferating T cells sorted from approximately 6-day pre-transplant mixed lymphocyte reaction (GvH or HvG direction). Receptor source: a human patient who received an intestinal transplant.

Note on this clone: Additional DNA sequences in this sample encode the identical CDR3. The chain carries TRBV5-6 and TRBJ2-7, with TRBD1 matching 8 bases. The V and J ends lost 2 bases and 1 base, in that order; junction bases with no gene match: 2. This CDR3 spans 14 amino acids. Per the germline V gene, CDR1 is SGHDT and CDR2 is YYEEEE. CDR3 nucleotide sequence: TGTGCCAGCAGCTTTGGGACAGGTTCCTACGAGCAGTACTTC. As protein: CASSFGTGSYEQYF.

This clone was counted a few times. The J gene is TRBJ2-1, the V gene TRBV6-5; 8 nucleotides align to TRBD2. V dropped 3 bases and J dropped 7; count of bases not matched to a gene: 5. Germline V gene sequence: CDR1 MNHEY, CDR2 SVGAGI. This CDR3 comprises 14 residues. The CDR3 loop reads CASSYAGGGNEQFF. The CDR3 coding sequence is TGTGCCAGCAGTTATGCGGGGGGTGGGAATGAGCAGTTCTTC.

V is TRBV12-2 and J is TRBJ2-1; the DNA was not used to check the table's D call, TRBD2. TRBV12-2 is a recognized pseudogene. The CDR3 runs 20 residues. CDR3 nucleotide sequence: TGTGCAAGTCGCTTAGCGGGGGGGGGACTAGCGGGAGGCACCTCCAATGAGCAGTTCTTC. Encoded protein: CASRLAGGGLAGGTSNEQFF.